The 8 T cell receptor beta chains below come from one sample, sequenced in a study of blood T cell repertoires in COVID-19. Libraries were prepared by immunoSEQ multiplex PCR; TCRdb keeps only in-frame clonotypes and omits some of them. The sample carries approximately 250,000 clones, approximately 86% recorded once. The specimen sequenced was peripheral blood. Receptors were obtained from a woman aged 55 to 70 with COVID-19, enrolled during active disease.

The rearrangement uses TRBV11-3 and TRBJ2-5, with 8 bases fitting TRBD1. The CDR3 is 15 residues long. V lost 5 bases, J lost 4 bases, and 9 bases stayed unmatched. The V gene's germline CDR1 is SGHNT and CDR2 YENEEA. CDR3 DNA: TGTGCCAGCAGCCTAATGGACAGGGTGGGAGAGACCCAGTACTTC. Its translation: CASSLMDRVGETQYF.

The V call is TRBV18, the J call TRBJ2-7; 14 bases agree with TRBD2. Germline CDR1 and CDR2: KGHSH and LQKENI. CDR3 size: 16 residues. V shed 5 bases, J shed 1 base, and the junction held 4 bases outside the gene matches. CDR3 nucleotide sequence: TGTGCCAGCTCAAAGGGACTAGCGGGAGATTCCTACGAGCAGTACTTC. It codes for CASSKGLAGDSYEQYF.

The V gene is TRBV18, the J gene TRBJ1-5; D gene uncertain. V was shortened by 6 bases and J by 7 bases, with 13 bases between the two germline ends. This CDR3 contains 13 residues. Germline CDR1 and CDR2: KGHSH and LQKENI. The CDR3: CASSPEGRQPQHF. CDR3 coding DNA: TGTGCCAGCTCCCCTGAGGGCAGGCAGCCCCAGCATTTT.

The CDR3 DNA reads as TGTGCCAGCAGCCCCCAAGCTTACAGCTCCTACAATGAGCAGTTCTTC. Translating it yields CASSPQAYSSYNEQFF. J is TRBJ2-1 and V is TRBV7-3; D gene unclear. Germline assignment: CDR1 SGHTA and CDR2 FQGTGA. This CDR3 is 16 amino acids long. V dropped 5 bases and J dropped 0 bases, with 14 bases sitting between them.

The rearrangement uses TRBV25-1 and TRBJ2-7, with TRBD1 identical over 7 bases. The CDR3 spans 14 residues. The V segment lost 6 bases and the J segment 3 bases; nucleotides outside the gene matches: 8. Germline CDR1 MGHDK, CDR2 SYGVNS. Written as DNA, the CDR3 is TGTGCCAGCAGACCTCCGGGACAGAACTACGAGCAGTACTTC. This codes for CASRPPGQNYEQYF.

The rearrangement joins TRBV27 to TRBJ2-3, with TRBD1 matching 8 bases. The CDR3 totals 16 residues. Germline V lookup: CDR1 MNHEY, CDR2 SMNVEV (reference sequence). The J segment lost 2 bases and the V segment lost 1 base, leaving 5 bases of the junction unmatched. CDR3 bases: TGTGCCAGCAGTTTATTGGGACAGGCATCCACAGATACGCAGTATTTT. Its translation is CASSLLGQASTDTQYF.

V and J are TRBV5-6 and TRBJ2-1, with TRBD2 identical over 12 bases. The CDR3 contains 15 residues. The V and J ends lost 3 bases and 4 bases, in that order; junction bases with no gene match: 2. Germline V gene sequence: CDR1 SGHDT, CDR2 YYEEEE. The CDR3: CASSWGLAGYNEQFF. The CDR3 region has the DNA TGTGCCAGCAGCTGGGGACTAGCGGGTTACAATGAGCAGTTCTTC.

The CDR3 is CSAGVGTDTQYF. DNA of the CDR3: TGCAGCGCCGGGGTGGGGACAGATACGCAGTATTTT. The V gene is TRBV29-1, the J gene TRBJ2-3, with D perhaps TRBD2 (5 bases). With 7 bases removed from V and 3 bases from J, the gap between germline ends came to 11 bases. The CDR3 spans 12 residues. Looked up from germline, CDR1 is SQVTM and CDR2 is ANQGSEA.